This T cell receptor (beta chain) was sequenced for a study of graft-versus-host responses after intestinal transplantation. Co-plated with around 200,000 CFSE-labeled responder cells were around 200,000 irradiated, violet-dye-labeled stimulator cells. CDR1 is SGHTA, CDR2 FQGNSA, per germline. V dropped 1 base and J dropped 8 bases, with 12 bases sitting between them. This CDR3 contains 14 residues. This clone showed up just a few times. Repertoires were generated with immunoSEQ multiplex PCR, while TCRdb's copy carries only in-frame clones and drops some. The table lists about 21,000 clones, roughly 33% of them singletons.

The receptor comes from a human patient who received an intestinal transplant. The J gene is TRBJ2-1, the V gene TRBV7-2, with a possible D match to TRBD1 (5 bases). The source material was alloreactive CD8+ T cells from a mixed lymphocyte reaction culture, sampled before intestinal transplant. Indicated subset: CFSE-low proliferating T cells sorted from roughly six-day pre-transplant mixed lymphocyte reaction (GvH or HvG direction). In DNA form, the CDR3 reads TGTGCCAGCAGCTTAGAGGGGTTAGACCATGAGCAGTTCTTC. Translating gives CASSLEGLDHEQFF.